This record looks at one T cell receptor (beta chain) sequence and its context. Antigen specificity is unknown. The CDR3 covers 16 residues. CDR1 and CDR2 from the germline V gene are KGHSH and LQKENI. V was shortened by 2 bases and J by 6 bases, with 20 bases between the two germline ends. Some clones are missing from TCRdb's copy, which holds only in-frame ones; the method was immunoSEQ multiplex PCR. The sample shows some 550,000 clones, approximately 97% of them seen only once. The data stem from a study of shared clonotypes between healthy human individuals. General study results and limits: Richness estimates generally favored naive over memory subsets. Generation probabilities of non-shared clonotypes were lower (relative to those shared by all four donors).

The chain carries TRBV18 and TRBJ2-7; D is possibly TRBD1 (5 bases). The receptor was isolated from a woman in her thirties in good health. The sequenced sample consisted of naive CD4+ T cells sorted from blood. Subset given: CD45RA+ positively selected. The CDR3 DNA reads TGTGCCAGCTCACCAATAGGGGCAGGTTTCTTGCCCGAGCAGTACTTC. Its translation: CASSPIGAGFLPEQYF.